One sample yielded the 14 T cell receptor beta chains listed below, sequenced in a study of T cell responses to AZD1222 COVID-19 vaccine. TCRdb's table, derived via immunoSEQ multiplex PCR, lists solely in-frame clones and lacks some. The repertoire holds over 150,000 clones, with approximately 95% as singletons. The material sequenced was peripheral blood, taken 28 days after the second dose of the MenACWY control vaccine. These receptors originate from an adult who received the MenACWY meningococcal vaccine as a control.

The chain employs TRBV4-1 and TRBJ1-6; D remains ambiguous. The germline V and J ends were trimmed by 0 bases and 14 bases, with 17 bases remaining between them. The CDR3 is 15 amino acids. Germline lookup yields CDR1 MGHRA and CDR2 YSYEKL. CDR3 DNA sequence: TGCGCCAGCAGCCAAGATGTTCGGCCAGAACGAGCCCTCCACTTT. Protein: CASSQDVRPERALHF.

The chain carries TRBV25-1 and TRBJ1-2; D is undetermined. Between the trimmed V and J ends, which lost 1 base and 4 bases, there was a span of 13 bases. Germline V gene sequence: CDR1 MGHDK, CDR2 SYGVNS. The length of the CDR3 is 15 residues. The CDR3: CASSESLSTSYGYTF. In DNA, the CDR3 is TGTGCCAGCAGTGAATCTCTCAGTACCAGCTATGGCTACACCTTC.

CDR3 amino acids: CASSFSGVLAKNIQYF. The CDR3 region has the DNA TGTGCCAGCAGCTTCTCCGGGGTCCTAGCCAAAAACATTCAGTACTTC. This chain links TRBV7-2 with TRBJ2-4; maybe TRBD2 (5 bases). The CDR3 is 16 amino acids. Trimming removed 3 bases from V and 0 bases from J, with 12 bases in between. Germline CDR1 reads SGHTA; CDR2 reads FQGNSA.

The chain employs TRBV19 and TRBJ1-4, with D possibly matching TRBD1 (5 bases). V lost 4 bases to trimming and J lost 6 bases, with 12 bases between them. This CDR3 spans 14 amino acids. Per germline, CDR1 LNHDA and CDR2 SQIVND (reference sequence). DNA of the CDR3: TGTGCCAGTAGTAACTCCGGGGGTGATGAAAAACTGTTTTTT. Translation: CASSNSGGDEKLFF.

The chain has TRBV5-1 and TRBJ2-7; perhaps TRBD2 as D (6 bases). The CDR3 is 13 amino acids. V was clipped by 0 bases and J by 5 bases, with 9 bases between them. Per germline, CDR1 SGHRS and CDR2 YFSETQ. The CDR3 region is CASSLDTGDEQYF. The CDR3 nucleotides are TGCGCCAGCAGCTTGGATACGGGGGACGAGCAGTACTTC.

As for this clone: Sequence at one end of the junction differs from germline and may be a read error. V is TRBV24-1 and J is TRBJ2-5; 9 bases fit TRBD2. Germline values: CDR1 KGHDR, CDR2 SFDVKD. The CDR3 has 13 residues. The CDR3 region is CATSRGSGGLKDF. CDR3 DNA sequence: TGTGCCACCAGTAGGGGTAGCGGGGGCCTAAAAGACTTC.

This clone was seen only once. This sequence joins TRBV16 and TRBJ2-3; no firm D call. The CDR3 is 11 amino acids. Trimming took 7 bases from V and 5 from J, leaving 7 bases between them. Germline V lookup: CDR1 KGHSY, CDR2 FQNENV. The CDR3 loop reads CASTLRDTQYF. CDR3 sequence (DNA): TGTGCCAGCACTCTGAGAGATACGCAGTATTTT.

This chain links TRBV24-1 with TRBJ2-3; D ambiguous. Germline V gene sequence: CDR1 KGHDR, CDR2 SFDVKD. V was pared by 3 bases and J by 0 bases, with 3 bases between. The CDR3 runs to 13 residues. The CDR3 here is CATSDASTDTQYF. Here the CDR3 DNA reads TGTGCCACCAGTGATGCTAGCACAGATACGCAGTATTTT.

This clone came up once. The V gene is TRBV30, the J gene TRBJ1-1, with D possibly TRBD1 on 5 matching bases. V was cut by 4 bases and J by 1 base, with 10 bases left in between. This CDR3 is 13 amino acids long. Germline V gives CDR1 GTSNPN, CDR2 SVGIG (reference sequence). This CDR3 is CAWTRGGNTEAFF. As DNA, the CDR3 is TGTGCCTGGACCCGGGGGGGGAACACTGAAGCTTTCTTT.

The chain combines TRBV3-1 (or the pseudogene TRBV3-2) with TRBJ1-4, with a tentative D call TRBD1 (5 bases). Per germline, CDR1 LGHDT and CDR2 YNNKEL (reference sequence). Deletions cut 5 bases from V and 10 bases from J, with 17 bases between. The CDR3 contains 14 residues. The CDR3 here is CASSSGTTLRKLFF. The CDR3 nucleotides read TGTGCCAGCAGCTCCGGGACGACTTTAAGAAAACTGTTTTTT.

The gene calls are TRBV29-1 and TRBJ1-1; unclear D gene. Germline V CDR1 and CDR2: SQVTM, ANQGSEA. V was trimmed by 3 bases and J by 8 bases, leaving 10 bases between them. CDR3 length: 11 amino acids. This chain's CDR3 is CSVESYREAFF. Written as DNA, the CDR3 is TGCAGCGTTGAGAGTTATCGGGAAGCTTTCTTT.

This clone is a singleton in its sample. The chain links TRBV7-9 to TRBJ2-1; D possibly corresponds to TRBD1 (6 bases). Trimming took off 1 base at V and 1 base at J, with 8 bases between the two ends. The CDR3 is 15 residues long. Germline assignment: CDR1 SEHNR and CDR2 FQNEAQ (reference sequence). The CDR3 region has the DNA TGTGCCAGCAGCTTAGTGGGACATTCCTACAATGAGCAGTTCTTC. Its translation: CASSLVGHSYNEQFF. Full variable domain (missing parts from reference TRBV7-9 and TRBJ2-1): DTGVSQNPRHKITKRGQNVTFRCDPISEHNRLYWYRQTLGQGPEFLTYFQNEAQLEKSRLLSDRFSAERPKGSFSTLEIQRTEQGDSAMYLCASSLVGHSYNEQFFGPGTRLTVL.

The gene calls are TRBV6-1 and TRBJ1-3; D unclear. V lost 3 bases to trimming and J lost 2 bases, with 14 bases between them. CDR1 and CDR2 (germline): MNHNS, SASEGT. The CDR3 spans 16 residues. CDR3 DNA: TGTGCCAGCAGTGAGCCCCGTCGGCGGACTGGAAACACCATATATTTT. As protein: CASSEPRRRTGNTIYF.

The V call is TRBV18, the J call TRBJ2-5, with D possibly matching TRBD1 (6 bases). The CDR3 contains 17 residues. V lost 0 bases and J 6 bases, leaving 20 bases between the germline ends. CDR1 is KGHSH, CDR2 LQKENI, per germline. The CDR3 nucleotides are TGTGCCAGCTCACCACCTACACCCAGGGGTAAAAGGCAGACCCAGTACTTC. It is translated as CASSPPTPRGKRQTQYF.